This T cell receptor beta chain came from a study of shared clonotypes between healthy human individuals. Overall study results and limits: The sole specimen, blood, was sampled, and tissue repertoires likely differ. Sharing across four donors was highest in naive CD4 (around 5%) and lowest in memory CD8 (0.4%).

V shed 1 base and J shed 0 bases, with 7 bases lying between them. The length of the CDR3 is 15 residues. Germline CDR1 reads LNHDA; CDR2 reads SQIVND (reference sequence). Investigators spread the genomic DNA of each subset evenly over several immunoSEQ plates. Assay used: immunoSEQ multiplex PCR; TCRdb lists only in-frame clones, some missing. The table records about 2.3 million clones, 90% to 95% of them present only once. As for this clone: What it binds is not known. The same CDR3 arises from other DNA sequences in this sample as well.

The source material was naive CD4+ T cells from PBMCs. As to subset: CD45RA+ positively selected. The TCR originated in a man between 18 and 29 years old in good health. Some clones in this sample may be carry-over from other donors' samples. The chain is built from TRBV19 and TRBJ2-1; D unclear. The DNA of the CDR3 is TGTGCCAGTAGTATAGCCCTGAGCTCCTACAATGAGCAGTTCTTC. The encoded protein is CASSIALSSYNEQFF.